This entry lists 28 T cell receptor beta chains sequenced from one sample in a study of control samples from healthy donors and cancer patients. Here immunoSEQ multiplex PCR was the method, and the copy in TCRdb shows in-frame clones only, minus some. The sample has over 150,000 clones; more than 90% are singletons. Sequencing was carried out using blood. The source is a woman aged 35 to 49 in good health.

The V and J genes are TRBV5-4 and TRBJ1-3, with D possibly matching TRBD1 (5 bases). Germline CDR1 is SGHNT and CDR2 is YYREEE (reference sequence). The CDR3 loop spans 16 amino acids. V lost 0 bases, J lost 0 bases, and 10 bases lay in between. CDR3 sequence: CASSLGGGNSGNTIYF. The DNA of the CDR3 is TGTGCCAGCAGCTTGGGTGGGGGAAACTCTGGAAACACCATATATTTT.

This chain connects TRBV4-2 to TRBJ2-2; no clear D gene. V lost 4 bases and J 0 bases, leaving 12 bases between the germline ends. CDR1 and CDR2 (germline): LGHNA, YNFKEQ. This CDR3 is 16 amino acids long. The CDR3 bases are TGTGCCAGCAGCCTTAGACCCTATACGAACACCGGGGAGCTGTTTTTT. Protein sequence: CASSLRPYTNTGELFF.

The count of this clone is one. The rearrangement uses TRBV5-4 and TRBJ1-6; D unclear. The CDR3 runs to 13 residues. In germline, CDR1 is SGHNT, CDR2 YYREEE (reference sequence). V dropped 4 bases and J dropped 10 bases, with 12 bases sitting between them. CDR3 sequence reads: CASSQSPGSPLHF. The CDR3, as DNA: TGTGCCAGCAGCCAGAGTCCAGGATCACCCCTCCACTTT. Complete variable domain (other parts from reference TRBV5-4 and TRBJ1-6): ETGVTQSPTHLIKTRGQQVTLRCSSQSGHNTVSWYQQALGQGPQFIFQYYREEENGRGNFPPRFSGLQFPNYSSELNVNALELDDSALYLCASSQSPGSPLHFGNGTRLTVT.

In DNA form, the CDR3 reads TGTGCCAGCAGCCTCGATCTCTACTCTCACGCTTTCTTT. It is translated as CASSLDLYSHAFF. This rearrangement joins TRBV7-2 to TRBJ1-1; D not resolved. The CDR3 length is 13 residues. From germline, CDR1 is SGHTA and CDR2 FQGNSA. Trimming shortened V by 5 bases and J by 11 bases, and 18 bases separated the two germline ends.

Here the CDR3 DNA reads TGTGCCAGCAGCCAAGATGGGGTGAGAAATGAGCAGTTCTTC. Translating it yields CASSQDGVRNEQFF. The chain recombines TRBV3-1 (or the pseudogene TRBV3-2) with TRBJ2-1, with unresolved D. CDR3 size: 14 residues. CDR1 and CDR2 from the germline V gene are LGHDT and YNNKEL (reference sequence). Trimming took off 0 bases at V and 7 bases at J, with 10 bases between the two ends.

V gene TRBV2 combines with J gene TRBJ1-1; no firm D call. Germline V lookup: CDR1 SNHLY, CDR2 FYNNEI. The V gene lost 5 bases and the J gene lost 0 bases, with 13 bases spanning the gap. The CDR3 spans 15 residues. CDR3 DNA: TGTGCCAGCAGTACGCGCACACTATTGAACACTGAAGCTTTCTTT. Translated: CASSTRTLLNTEAFF.

This chain joins TRBV28 and TRBJ2-6; no definite D call. Germline loops: CDR1 MDHEN, CDR2 SYDVKM. Between the trimmed V and J ends, which lost 9 bases and 0 bases, there was a span of 9 bases. The CDR3 extends over 14 amino acids. CDR3: CASWAPSGANVLTF. The CDR3 region has the DNA TGTGCCAGTTGGGCGCCCTCTGGGGCCAACGTCCTGACTTTC.

The CDR3 loop reads CASSLSKNTEAFF. Here the CDR3 DNA reads TGTGCCAGCTCACTTTCCAAGAACACTGAAGCTTTCTTT. J is TRBJ1-1 and V is TRBV18; D remains ambiguous. The CDR3 covers 13 residues. V was clipped by 4 bases and J by 1 base, with 7 bases between them. Germline loops: CDR1 KGHSH, CDR2 LQKENI.

On this clone itself: Mismatch with germline at one junction end may stem from a read error. The chain is built from TRBV11-2 and TRBJ1-3; D is unresolved. CDR1 and CDR2 from the germline V gene are SGHAT and FQNNGV. The CDR3 sequence is 16 residues long. CDR3 residues: CAGSPATARSGNTIYF. The CDR3 bases are TGTGCCGGCAGCCCGGCGACCGCCCGCTCTGGAAACACCATATATTTT.

CDR3 in DNA: TGTGCCAGCAGTCGACAGGGGGCTTTTACTAACTATGGCTACACCTTC. It specifies CASSRQGAFTNYGYTF. The chain recombines TRBV6-6 with TRBJ1-2; TRBD1 aligns across 10 bases. Trimming removed 5 bases from V and 0 bases from J; junction bases left unmatched: 6. CDR1 and CDR2 from the germline V gene are MNHNY and SVGAGI (reference sequence). This CDR3 is 16 amino acids long.

The chain carries TRBV19 and TRBJ2-7; D is ambiguous. Germline values: CDR1 LNHDA, CDR2 SQIVND (reference sequence). CDR3 length: 12 residues. Trimming removed 3 bases at V and 5 bases at J, with 8 bases between. The CDR3 DNA reads TGTGCCAGTAGTATCGCCCCCAACGAGCAGTACTTC. Encoded protein: CASSIAPNEQYF.

The chain links TRBV18 to TRBJ1-2; weak D call: TRBD1 (5 bases). Germline V gene data show CDR1 as KGHSH and CDR2 as LQKENI. Trimming took 1 base from V and 6 from J, leaving 12 bases between them. CDR3 length: 14 amino acids. This CDR3 reads CASSPREGPDGYTF. The DNA for the CDR3 is TGTGCCAGCTCACCACGAGAGGGGCCGGATGGCTACACCTTC.

The chain couples TRBV12-5 to TRBJ2-7, with D perhaps TRBD1 (5 bases). Germline V gene sequence: CDR1 LGHNT, CDR2 FRNRAP. V was clipped by 9 bases and J by 2 bases, with 8 bases between them. The CDR3 is 11 amino acids. The CDR3, as DNA: TGTGCTAGGGACACCGCCTACGAGCAGTACTTC. Translation: CARDTAYEQYF.

V is TRBV7-9 and J is TRBJ1-2; TRBD1 is a possible D gene (5 bases). The germline V gene has CDR1 SEHNR and CDR2 FQNEAQ (reference sequence). The CDR3 contains 13 residues. Trimming removed 0 bases at V and 5 bases at J, with 7 bases between. CDR3 sequence reads: CASSLAEGYGYTF. The CDR3 region has the DNA TGTGCCAGCAGCTTAGCTGAGGGGTATGGCTACACCTTC.

V gene TRBV7-9 combines with J gene TRBJ1-2, with D unresolved. CDR3 length: 14 residues. Germline-derived CDR1 and CDR2 are SEHNR and FQNEAQ (reference sequence). The V and J ends lost 0 bases and 6 bases respectively, with 11 bases between them. CDR3 region: CASSLASHKDGYTF. For the CDR3, the DNA is TGTGCCAGCAGCTTAGCATCGCATAAGGATGGCTACACCTTC. Filled out from reference TRBV7-9 and TRBJ1-2, the complete variable domain reads DTGVSQNPRHKITKRGQNVTFRCDPISEHNRLYWYRQTLGQGPEFLTYFQNEAQLEKSRLLSDRFSAERPKGSFSTLEIQRTEQGDSAMYLCASSLASHKDGYTFGSGTRLTVV.

CDR3 sequence: CASSSDPSGGANEQFF. CDR3 coding DNA: TGCGCCAGCAGCTCGGACCCTAGCGGGGGGGCAAATGAGCAGTTCTTC. The chain uses TRBV5-1 and TRBJ2-1, with TRBD2 matching over 12 bases. The CDR3 is made up of 16 amino acids. With 3 bases clipped from V and 7 bases from J, the junction kept 8 bases outside the gene matches. Germline V gives CDR1 SGHRS, CDR2 YFSETQ.

This chain connects TRBV6-2 or TRBV6-3 to TRBJ1-4; D ambiguous. V was shortened by 6 bases and J by 0 bases, with 14 bases between the two germline ends. The CDR3 consists of 16 residues. Germline V gene lookup returns CDR1 MNHEY and CDR2 SVGEGT. The CDR3 sequence: CASSPGEPATNEKLFF. CDR3 DNA sequence: TGTGCCAGCAGCCCCGGGGAGCCTGCAACTAATGAAAAACTGTTTTTT.

The genes are TRBV11-3 and TRBJ1-2; D is perhaps TRBD1 (5 bases). With 5 bases removed from V and 5 bases from J, the gap between germline ends came to 24 bases. The CDR3 loop spans 17 amino acids. The germline V gene encodes CDR1 SGHNT and CDR2 YENEEA. In DNA form, the CDR3 reads TGTGCCAGCAGCCCCGCCCTCACAGGAAATCTGGGGTATGGCTACACCTTC. Translation: CASSPALTGNLGYGYTF.

The chain joins TRBV2 to TRBJ1-4, with no clear D. Germline V lookup: CDR1 SNHLY, CDR2 FYNNEI. V lost 6 bases, J lost 6 bases, and 5 bases lay in between. The CDR3 is made up of 11 amino acids. The CDR3 DNA is TGTGCCAGCAGAAGTGATGAAAAACTGTTTTTT. It encodes CASRSDEKLFF.

The chain has TRBV29-1 and TRBJ2-1; possible D gene TRBD1, 5 bases. Germline V gene sequence: CDR1 SQVTM, CDR2 ANQGSEA. V dropped 6 bases and J dropped 8 bases, with 17 bases sitting between them. The CDR3 contains 13 residues. The CDR3 here is CSVERPLGHEQFF. The CDR3 DNA follows: TGCAGCGTCGAGCGACCTCTGGGGCATGAGCAGTTCTTC.

The chain recombines TRBV5-6 with TRBJ1-2; D not certain. V shed 4 bases and J shed 4 bases, with 11 bases lying between them. The CDR3 runs to 13 residues. The germline gives CDR1 SGHDT, CDR2 YYEEEE. The CDR3 DNA reads TGTGCCAGCAGCCCGAGGCTCCCCTATGGCTACACCTTC. This gives the protein CASSPRLPYGYTF. Using reference TRBV5-6 and TRBJ1-2 for the parts outside the CDR3, the full variable domain is DAGVTQSPTHLIKTRGQQVTLRCSPKSGHDTVSWYQQALGQGPQFIFQYYEEEERQRGNFPDRFSGHQFPNYSSELNVNALLLGDSALYLCASSPRLPYGYTFGSGTRLTVV.

The chain employs TRBV7-8 and TRBJ1-2, with no clear D. Germline values: CDR1 SGHVS, CDR2 FQNEAQ. Trimming removed 2 bases from V and 1 base from J, with 8 bases in between. This CDR3 is 14 amino acids long. Written as DNA, the CDR3 is TGTGCCAGCAGCTTAAGGGTGAATAACTATGGCTACACCTTC. It encodes CASSLRVNNYGYTF.

The CDR3 loop is CATSRDLALGRETQYF. CDR3 coding DNA: TGTGCCACCAGCAGAGATCTTGCCTTGGGGCGGGAGACCCAGTACTTC. The chain uses TRBV15 and TRBJ2-5, with a possible D match to TRBD1 (5 bases). The CDR3 has 16 residues. V was pared by 0 bases and J by 5 bases, with 16 bases between. In germline, CDR1 is LNHNV, CDR2 YYDKDF (reference sequence).

The chain couples TRBV7-8 to TRBJ2-1, with 8 nucleotides matching TRBD2. This CDR3 spans 17 amino acids. The germline gives CDR1 SGHVS, CDR2 FQNEAQ. Germline trimming cut 3 bases from V and 5 bases from J; bases unmatched to any gene: 12. CDR3 in amino acids: CASSFGGGGRINNEQFF. DNA of the CDR3: TGTGCCAGCAGCTTCGGGGGCGGGGGGAGAATTAACAATGAGCAGTTCTTC.

V is TRBV7-3 and J is TRBJ2-1, with D tentatively TRBD1 (5 bases). CDR1 and CDR2 from the germline V gene are SGHTA and FQGTGA. The CDR3 is made up of 14 amino acids. V gave up 5 bases and J gave up 5 bases, with 13 bases separating them. CDR3 DNA sequence: TGTGCCAGCAGCCCCGGACATTCTAACAATGAGCAGTTCTTC. Translating gives CASSPGHSNNEQFF.

The rearrangement links TRBV18 to TRBJ1-3; D not certain. Germline loops: CDR1 KGHSH, CDR2 LQKENI. CDR3 length: 17 residues. V was clipped by 3 bases and J by 0 bases, with 15 bases between them. The CDR3 bases are TGTGCCAGCTCACCCCAACGCCCGGGTCCCTCTGGAAACACCATATATTTT. Amino acids: CASSPQRPGPSGNTIYF.

J is TRBJ1-2 and V is TRBV7-2, with D unclear. Germline-derived CDR1 and CDR2 are SGHTA and FQGNSA. The CDR3 runs 17 residues. V was trimmed by 1 base and J by 8 bases, leaving 23 bases between them. CDR3: CASSLDQRQPVLRGYTF. The DNA of the CDR3 is TGTGCCAGCAGCTTAGACCAACGGCAGCCCGTATTAAGGGGCTACACCTTC.

This chain connects TRBV5-8 to TRBJ2-1; TRBD2 matches 16 bases. Germline V gives CDR1 SGHTS, CDR2 YDEGEE. V gave up 4 bases and J gave up 2 bases; unmatched junction bases: 9. This CDR3 is built from 19 residues. Here the CDR3 reads CASSHSGLAGGRTYNEQFF. CDR3 nucleotides: TGTGCCAGCAGCCACTCGGGACTAGCGGGGGGGAGGACCTACAATGAGCAGTTCTTC.